The 3 T cell receptor beta chains listed next were all sequenced from one sample in a study of blood T cell repertoires in COVID-19. Measured with immunoSEQ multiplex PCR; TCRdb has only the in-frame clones, and not every one. The sample shows about 360,000 clones, 88% of them seen only once. The sample taken for sequencing was PBMCs or T cells enriched from blood (not recorded which). Receptors were obtained from a woman between 40 and 50 years old with acute COVID-19.

The V and J genes are TRBV19 and TRBJ2-7; 7 bases match TRBD1. The junction had 11 bases not matched to a gene; V was cut back by 7 bases and J by 2 bases. CDR1 LNHDA and CDR2 SQIVND come from the germline V gene (reference sequence). CDR3 size: 15 residues. DNA for the CDR3: TGTGCCAGTAACGATCCAACACAGGGGACCTACGAGCAGTACTTC. Its translation: CASNDPTQGTYEQYF.

The J gene is TRBJ2-5, the V gene TRBV21-1; TRBD2 is the table's D call and was not checked against the DNA. TRBV21-1 constitutes a pseudogene. The CDR3 sequence is 16 residues long. The CDR3 loop is CASGSEGLAGWETQYF. CDR3 DNA: TGTGCCAGCGGATCGGAGGGACTAGCGGGGTGGGAGACCCAGTACTTC.

The rearrangement joins TRBV10-1 to TRBJ2-3; 13 nucleotides agree with TRBD2. CDR1 is WNHNN, CDR2 SYGVQD, per germline (reference sequence). The V and J ends lost 9 bases and 0 bases, in that order; junction bases with no gene match: 12. The CDR3 runs to 18 residues. The CDR3 bases are TGCGCCAGTTCACCTACTAGCGGGGGGGCTGCTAGCACAGATACGCAGTATTTT. Its protein product is CASSPTSGGAASTDTQYF.